The present T cell receptor beta chain was sequenced within a study of CD8+ T cells in alopecia areata. Extracted RNA was reverse transcribed into cDNA, the sequencing template. Profiling relied on immunoSEQ multiplex PCR, and the TCRdb table lists in-frame clones only, not all of them. The repertoire has about 190,000 clones, approximately 56% of them found once; the top ten carry roughly 0.71%. Treatment noted: oral pan-JAK inhibitor, 5-10 mg twice daily. T lymphocytes (CD4+ and CD8+) were sorted from PBMCs. The germline gives CDR1 MNHEY, CDR2 SVGAGI. Losses at the gene ends were 5 bases for V and 4 bases for J; bases not matched to a gene: 5. The CDR3 runs to 14 residues. Worth noting for this clone: Its antigen is as yet unknown.

Study-wide findings and caveats: Lesional tissue from the scalp (especially in alopecia totalis/universalis) showed higher clonality than normal scalp.

This specimen was CD4+ T cells sorted from blood, taken at week 4, from a patient treated with tofacitinib. The V call is TRBV6-5, the J call TRBJ1-2; 9 bases agree with TRBD1. This sequence was found in a human donor with alopecia areata. The DNA of the CDR3 is TGTGCCAGCAGTCTTGGACAGGGGCGCTATGGCTACACCTTC. Translating gives CASSLGQGRYGYTF.